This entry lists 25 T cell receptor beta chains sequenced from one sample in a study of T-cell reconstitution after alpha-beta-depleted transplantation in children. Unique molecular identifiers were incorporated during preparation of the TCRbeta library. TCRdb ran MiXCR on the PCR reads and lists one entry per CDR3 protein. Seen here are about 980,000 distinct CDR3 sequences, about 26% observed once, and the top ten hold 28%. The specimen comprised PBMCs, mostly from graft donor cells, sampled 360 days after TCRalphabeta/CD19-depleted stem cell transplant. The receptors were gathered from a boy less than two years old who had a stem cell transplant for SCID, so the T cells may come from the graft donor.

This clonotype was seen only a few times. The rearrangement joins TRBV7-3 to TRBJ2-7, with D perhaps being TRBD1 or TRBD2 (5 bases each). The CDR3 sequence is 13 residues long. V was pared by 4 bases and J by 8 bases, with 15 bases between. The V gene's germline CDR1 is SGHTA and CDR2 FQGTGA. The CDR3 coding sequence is TGTGCCAGCAGCTCGACCGGGACCGACAAGCAGTACTTC. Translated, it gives CASSSTGTDKQYF.

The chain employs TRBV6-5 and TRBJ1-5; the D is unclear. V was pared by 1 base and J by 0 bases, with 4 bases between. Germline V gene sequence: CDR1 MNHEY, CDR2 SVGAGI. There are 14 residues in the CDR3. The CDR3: CASSYWDSNQPQHF. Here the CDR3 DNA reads TGTGCCAGCAGTTACTGGGATAGCAATCAGCCCCAGCATTTT.

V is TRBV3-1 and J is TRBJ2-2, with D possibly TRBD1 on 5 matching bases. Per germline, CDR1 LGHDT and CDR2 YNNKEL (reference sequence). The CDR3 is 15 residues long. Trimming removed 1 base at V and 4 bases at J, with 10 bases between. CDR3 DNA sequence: TGTGCCAGCAGCCAAGGGAGACAGCCCACCGGGGAGCTGTTTTTT. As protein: CASSQGRQPTGELFF.

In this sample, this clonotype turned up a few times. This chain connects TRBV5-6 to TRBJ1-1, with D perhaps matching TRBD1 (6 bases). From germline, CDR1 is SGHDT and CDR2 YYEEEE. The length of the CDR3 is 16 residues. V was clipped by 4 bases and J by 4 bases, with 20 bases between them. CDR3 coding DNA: TGTGCCAGCAGCGTCCCGACACTCACAGGGTCCACTGAAGCTTTCTTT. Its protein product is CASSVPTLTGSTEAFF.

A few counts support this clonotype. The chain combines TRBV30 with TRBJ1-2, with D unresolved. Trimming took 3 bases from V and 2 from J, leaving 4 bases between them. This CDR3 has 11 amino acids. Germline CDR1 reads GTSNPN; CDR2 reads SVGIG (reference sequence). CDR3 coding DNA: TGTGCCTGGAGCCACAACTATGGCTACACCTTC. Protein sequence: CAWSHNYGYTF.

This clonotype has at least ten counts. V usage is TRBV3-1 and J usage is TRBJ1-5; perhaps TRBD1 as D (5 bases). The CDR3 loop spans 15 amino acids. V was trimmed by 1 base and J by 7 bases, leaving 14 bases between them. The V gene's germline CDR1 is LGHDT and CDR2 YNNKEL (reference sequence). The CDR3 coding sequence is TGTGCCAGCAGCCAAGTTTTTGGGGCGGGACAGCCCCAGCATTTT. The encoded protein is CASSQVFGAGQPQHF.

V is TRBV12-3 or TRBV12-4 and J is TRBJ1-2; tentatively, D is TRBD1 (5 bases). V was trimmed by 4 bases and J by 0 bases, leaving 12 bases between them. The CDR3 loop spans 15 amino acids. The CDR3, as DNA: TGTGCCAGCAGTTCGGGACGGCGAGCTAACTATGGCTACACCTTC. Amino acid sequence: CASSSGRRANYGYTF.

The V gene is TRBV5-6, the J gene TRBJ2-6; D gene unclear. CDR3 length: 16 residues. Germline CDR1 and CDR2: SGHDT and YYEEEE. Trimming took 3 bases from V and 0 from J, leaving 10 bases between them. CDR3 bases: TGTGCCAGCAGCTATAAAAGGAGCTCTGGGGCCAACGTCCTGACTTTC. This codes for CASSYKRSSGANVLTF.

This CDR3 is CASSWDREAYEQYF. CDR3 nucleotides: TGTGCCAGCAGTTGGGACAGGGAGGCCTACGAGCAGTACTTC. The rearrangement links TRBV28 to TRBJ2-7; 9 bases are a match to TRBD1. The J segment lost 2 bases and the V segment lost 4 bases, leaving 3 bases of the junction unmatched. Germline CDR1 reads MDHEN; CDR2 reads SYDVKM. CDR3 length: 14 residues. Complete variable domain (other parts from reference TRBV28 and TRBJ2-7): DVKVTQSSRYLVKRTGEKVFLECVQDMDHENMFWYRQDPGLGLRLIYFSYDVKMKEKGDIPEGYSVSREKKERFSLILESASTNQTSMYLCASSWDREAYEQYFGPGTRLTVT.

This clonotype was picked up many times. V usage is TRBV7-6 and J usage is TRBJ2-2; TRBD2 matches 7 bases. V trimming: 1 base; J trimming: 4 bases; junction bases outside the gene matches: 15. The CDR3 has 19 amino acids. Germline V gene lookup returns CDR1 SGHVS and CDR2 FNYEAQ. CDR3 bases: TGTGCCAGCAGCTTAGACCCGGATGGGGGGGTGATAGGCACCGGGGAGCTGTTTTTT. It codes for CASSLDPDGGVIGTGELFF.

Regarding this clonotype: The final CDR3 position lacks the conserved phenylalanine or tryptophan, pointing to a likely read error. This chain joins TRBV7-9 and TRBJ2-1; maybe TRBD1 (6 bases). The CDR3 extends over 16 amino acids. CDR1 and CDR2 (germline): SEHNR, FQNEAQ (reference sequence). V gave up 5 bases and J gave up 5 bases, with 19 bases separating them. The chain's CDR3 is CASSPEDRLGDNEQFY. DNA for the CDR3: TGTGCCAGCAGCCCCGAAGACAGGCTGGGAGACAATGAGCAGTTCTAC.

The CDR3 spells CASSLGVVGATDTQYF. As DNA, the CDR3 is TGCGCCAGCAGCTTGGGGGTAGTGGGGGCCACCGATACGCAGTATTTT. The V and J genes are TRBV5-1 and TRBJ2-3; perhaps TRBD1 as D (6 bases). CDR3 size: 16 residues. Trimming removed 0 bases at V and 6 bases at J, with 17 bases between. Germline V gene lookup returns CDR1 SGHRS and CDR2 YFSETQ.

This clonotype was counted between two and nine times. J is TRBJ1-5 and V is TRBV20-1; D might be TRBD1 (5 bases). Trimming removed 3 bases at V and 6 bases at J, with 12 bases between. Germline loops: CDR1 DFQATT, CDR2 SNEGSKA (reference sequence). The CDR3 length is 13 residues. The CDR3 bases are TGCAGTGCTAGTTGGTCAGGGAGTCAGCCCCAGCATTTT. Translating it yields CSASWSGSQPQHF.

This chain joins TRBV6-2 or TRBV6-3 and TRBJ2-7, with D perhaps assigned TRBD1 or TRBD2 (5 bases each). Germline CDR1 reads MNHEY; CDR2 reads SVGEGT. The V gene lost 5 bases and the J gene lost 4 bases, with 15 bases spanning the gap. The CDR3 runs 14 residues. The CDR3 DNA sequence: TGTGCCAGCAGTGCGATGGGACGGCTGTACGAGCAGTACTTC. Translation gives CASSAMGRLYEQYF.

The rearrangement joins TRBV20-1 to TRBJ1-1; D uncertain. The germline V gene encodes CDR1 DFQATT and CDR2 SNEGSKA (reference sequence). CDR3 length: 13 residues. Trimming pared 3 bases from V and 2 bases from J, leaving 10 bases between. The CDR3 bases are TGCAGTGCTAGGGTCGGCCTAAACACTGAAGCTTTCTTT. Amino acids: CSARVGLNTEAFF.

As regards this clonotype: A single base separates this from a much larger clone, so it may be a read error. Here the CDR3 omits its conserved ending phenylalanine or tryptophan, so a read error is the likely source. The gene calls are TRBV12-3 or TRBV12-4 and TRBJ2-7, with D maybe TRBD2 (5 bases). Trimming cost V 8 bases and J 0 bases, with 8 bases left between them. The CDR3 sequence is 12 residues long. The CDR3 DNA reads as TGTGCCAGCGGGCGGGCCTCCTACGAGCAGTACCTC. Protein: CASGRASYEQYL.

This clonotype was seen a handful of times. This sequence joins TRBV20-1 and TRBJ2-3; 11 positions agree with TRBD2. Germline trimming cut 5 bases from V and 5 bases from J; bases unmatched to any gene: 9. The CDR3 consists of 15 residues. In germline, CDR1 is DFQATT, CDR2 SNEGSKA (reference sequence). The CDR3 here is CSASHSGGAGDTQYF. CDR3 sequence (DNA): TGCAGTGCTTCCCATAGCGGGGGGGCTGGAGATACGCAGTATTTT.

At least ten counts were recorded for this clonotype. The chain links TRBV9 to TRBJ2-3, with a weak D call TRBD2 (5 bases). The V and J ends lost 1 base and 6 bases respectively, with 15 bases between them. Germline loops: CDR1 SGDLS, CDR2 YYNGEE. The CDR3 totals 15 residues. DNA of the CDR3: TGTGCCAGCAGCGTATCGAGGCGGGCCACGGATACGCAGTATTTT. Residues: CASSVSRRATDTQYF.

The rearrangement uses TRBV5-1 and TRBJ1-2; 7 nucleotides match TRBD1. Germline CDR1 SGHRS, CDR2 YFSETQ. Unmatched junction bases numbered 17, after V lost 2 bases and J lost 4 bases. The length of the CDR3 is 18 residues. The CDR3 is CASSLKQGTKPASYGYTF. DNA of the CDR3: TGCGCCAGCAGCTTAAAACAGGGGACAAAACCAGCGAGCTATGGCTACACCTTC.

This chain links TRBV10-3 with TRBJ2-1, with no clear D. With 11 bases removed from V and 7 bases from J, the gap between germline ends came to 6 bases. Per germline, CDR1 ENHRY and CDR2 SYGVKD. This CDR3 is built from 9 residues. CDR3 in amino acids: CAGRNEQFF. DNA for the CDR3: TGTGCCGGTAGAAATGAGCAGTTCTTC.

CDR3 DNA sequence: TGTGCCAGCAGTCCCCTGGTACAGCTCTATGGCTACACCTTC. It yields the protein CASSPLVQLYGYTF. The chain has TRBV12-3 or TRBV12-4 and TRBJ1-2; D not certain. The CDR3 loop spans 14 amino acids. V was pared by 5 bases and J by 4 bases, with 14 bases between.

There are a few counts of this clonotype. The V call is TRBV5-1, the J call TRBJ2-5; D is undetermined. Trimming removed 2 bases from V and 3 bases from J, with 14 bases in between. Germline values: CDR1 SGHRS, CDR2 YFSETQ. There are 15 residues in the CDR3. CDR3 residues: CASSFAQAKKETQYF. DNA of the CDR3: TGCGCCAGCAGCTTTGCACAAGCGAAGAAAGAGACCCAGTACTTC.

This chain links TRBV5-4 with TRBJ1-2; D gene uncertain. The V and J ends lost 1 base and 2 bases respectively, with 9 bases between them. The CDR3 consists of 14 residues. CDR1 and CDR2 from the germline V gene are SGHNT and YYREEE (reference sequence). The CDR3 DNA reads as TGTGCCAGCAGCTTGACCCGACAAAACTATGGCTACACCTTC. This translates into CASSLTRQNYGYTF.

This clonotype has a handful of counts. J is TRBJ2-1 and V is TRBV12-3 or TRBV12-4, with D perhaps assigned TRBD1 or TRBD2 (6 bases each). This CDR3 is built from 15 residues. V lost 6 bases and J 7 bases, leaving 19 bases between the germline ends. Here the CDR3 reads CASSPQGAAGNEQFF. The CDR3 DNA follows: TGTGCCAGCAGCCCACAGGGTGCGGCGGGGAATGAGCAGTTCTTC.

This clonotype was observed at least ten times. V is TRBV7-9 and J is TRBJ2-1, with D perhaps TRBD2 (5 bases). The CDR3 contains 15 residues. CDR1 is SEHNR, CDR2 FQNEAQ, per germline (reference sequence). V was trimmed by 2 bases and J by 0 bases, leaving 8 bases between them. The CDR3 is CASSLFGSSYNEQFF. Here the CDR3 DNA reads TGTGCCAGCAGCTTATTTGGGAGCTCCTACAATGAGCAGTTCTTC.